This is a list of T cell receptor beta chains from one sample in a study of CD8+ T cells in alopecia areata. Profiling relied on immunoSEQ multiplex PCR, and the TCRdb table lists in-frame clones only, not all of them. The sample lists about 180,000 clones; 58% were seen once. The sample in question was CD4+ T cells sorted from blood, obtained between weeks 55 and 65, from a patient treated with tofacitinib. The source of these receptors is a human donor with alopecia areata. CDR3s include the opening cysteine and the closing phenylalanine or tryptophan. Fields, in order: clone size, V gene, D gene, J gene, CDR3 protein, CDR3 DNA. D genes are given only for firm matches. Rows give clone size only sometimes, using once, few, many, or a class for an expanded clone.

>NA|TRBV9|NA|TRBJ1-2
CASSVDLYGYTF
TGTGCCAGCAGCGTAGACCTCTATGGCTACACCTTC
>NA|TRBV2|NA|TRBJ1-1
CASSAQQGYTEAFF
TGTGCCAGCAGTGCCCAACAGGGATACACTGAAGCTTTCTTT
>NA|TRBV5-1|NA|TRBJ1-1
CASSLDQGGTEAFF
TGCGCCAGCAGCTTAGATCAGGGAGGTACTGAAGCTTTCTTT
>NA|TRBV6-6|TRBD1|TRBJ2-1
CASTRDRGANEQFF
TGTGCCAGCACCCGGGACAGGGGCGCCAATGAGCAGTTCTTC
>few|TRBV6-5|TRBD2|TRBJ2-7
CASSYSSGTTSYEQYF
TGTGCCAGCAGTTACTCTAGCGGGACCACCTCCTACGAGCAGTACTTC
>NA|TRBV25-1|NA|TRBJ2-5
CASSEFGIAQETQYF
TGTGCCAGCAGTGAATTTGGGATAGCCCAAGAGACCCAGTACTTC
>once|TRBV10-2|NA|TRBJ1-1
CASSPRQGMNTEAFF
TGCGCCAGCAGCCCTCGTCAGGGGATGAACACTGAAGCTTTCTTT
>NA|TRBV10-3|TRBD1|TRBJ2-5
CAISDPGQAGVQETQYF
TGTGCCATCAGTGACCCCGGACAGGCTGGAGTCCAAGAGACCCAGTACTTC
>NA|TRBV2|NA|TRBJ2-7
CASSGGRPTYEQYF
TGTGCCAGCAGTGGGGGACGCCCGACCTACGAGCAGTACTTC
>NA|TRBV20-1|TRBD1|TRBJ1-2
CSAQDRDGYTF
TGCAGTGCTCAGGACAGGGATGGCTACACCTTC
>once|TRBV21-1|NA|TRBJ1-6
CASTGSHNSPLHF
TGTGCCAGCACCGGGTCGCATAATTCACCCCTCCACTTT
>NA|TRBV6-1|NA|TRBJ2-7
CASSDYTYEQYF
TGTGCCAGCAGTGACTACACCTACGAGCAGTACTTC
>NA|TRBV19|NA|TRBJ2-1
CASSIGLRVGNEQFF
TGTGCCAGTAGTATCGGTCTACGAGTGGGTAATGAGCAGTTCTTC
>NA|TRBV10-3|NA|TRBJ1-6
CAIRPGSPAQGLHF
TGTGCCATCCGCCCCGGGAGCCCAGCGCAGGGCCTCCACTTT
>few|TRBV29-1|NA|TRBJ2-5
CSVSGGQTRDPVLRRSQYF
NA
>NA|TRBV15|NA|TRBJ2-5
CATSREMETQYF
TGTGCCACCAGCAGAGAGATGGAGACCCAGTACTTC
>few|TRBV10-3|NA|TRBJ1-5
CAIDHGQSPQNRSNQPQHF
TGTGCCATCGATCACGGACAGTCACCCCAGAATCGTAGCAATCAGCCCCAGCATTTT
>NA|TRBV14|TRBD1|TRBJ1-1
CASSPQGRVTEAFF
TGTGCCAGCAGCCCACAGGGGAGGGTCACTGAAGCTTTCTTT
>few|TRBV29-1|NA|TRBJ1-2
CSVWGRLNGYTF
TGCAGCGTTTGGGGCAGGTTAAATGGCTACACCTTC
>few|TRBV29-1|TRBD1|TRBJ1-2
CSVWDSYGYTF
TGCAGCGTTTGGGACAGCTATGGCTACACCTTC
>NA|TRBV29-1|NA|TRBJ2-3
CSVEARVTDTQYF
TGCAGCGTTGAGGCCAGGGTAACAGATACGCAGTATTTT
>few|TRBV10-3|NA|TRBJ2-1
CAISRGDTYNEQFF
TGTGCCATCAGTAGGGGGGATACCTACAATGAGCAGTTCTTC
>few|TRBV29-1|TRBD1|TRBJ1-5
CSVGGQTNQPQHF
TGCAGCGTCGGGGGACAGACCAATCAGCCCCAGCATTTT
>few|TRBV29-1|NA|TRBJ2-4
CSVGGKNAKNIQYF
TGCAGCGTTGGGGGAAAGAATGCCAAAAACATTCAGTACTTC
>NA|TRBV29-1|NA|TRBJ2-7
CSIRETYEQYF
TGCAGCATAAGGGAGACCTACGAGCAGTACTTC
>NA|TRBV6-5|NA|TRBJ2-2
CASNLKTGNTGELFF
TGTGCCAGCAACCTTAAGACAGGGAACACCGGGGAGCTGTTTTTT
>NA|TRBV29-1|NA|TRBJ1-2
CSVATRLGGYTF
TGCAGCGTAGCGACCCGGCTAGGTGGCTACACCTTC
>NA|TRBV5-6|NA|TRBJ2-7
CASSLVPNSYEQYF
TGTGCCAGCAGCTTGGTCCCTAACTCCTACGAGCAGTACTTC
>once|TRBV4-2|NA|TRBJ2-1
CASSLSHAEQFF
TGTGCCAGCAGCCTATCCCACGCGGAGCAGTTCTTC
>NA|TRBV15|NA|TRBJ2-5
CATSEQETQYF
TGTGCCACCAGCGAGCAAGAGACCCAGTACTTC
>NA|TRBV30|NA|TRBJ2-5
CAWNHQETQYF
TGTGCCTGGAACCACCAAGAGACCCAGTACTTC
>once|TRBV29-1|NA|TRBJ2-4
CSVGGQTLAKNIQYF
TGCAGCGTTGGTGGCCAGACTTTAGCCAAAAACATTCAGTACTTC
>NA|TRBV9|NA|TRBJ2-7
CASSPRARGGRSYEQYF
TGTGCCAGCAGCCCACGGGCTCGCGGAGGCCGCTCCTACGAGCAGTACTTC
>once|TRBV7-2|NA|TRBJ1-2
CASRQRPDGNYGYTF
TGTGCCAGCAGGCAACGCCCAGACGGGAACTATGGCTACACCTTC
>few|TRBV2|NA|TRBJ1-6
CATADRLSSPLHF
TGTGCCACCGCAGACAGGTTGAGTTCACCCCTCCACTTT
>NA|TRBV5-1|NA|TRBJ2-1
CASSGAGASYNEQFF
TGCGCCAGCAGCGGGGCGGGGGCCTCCTACAATGAGCAGTTCTTC
>NA|TRBV30|NA|TRBJ2-7
CAWSAGQRYEQYF
TGTGCCTGGAGTGCTGGACAGCGCTACGAGCAGTACTTC
>NA|TRBV30|NA|TRBJ2-7
CAWSAYYEQYF
TGTGCCTGGAGTGCCTACTACGAGCAGTACTTC
>NA|TRBV23-1|NA|TRBJ1-4
CASSRLRCNEKLFF
TGCGCCAGCAGTCGATTACGGTGTAATGAAAAACTGTTTTTT
>NA|TRBV4-1|NA|TRBJ1-2
CASSQGGGIYGYTF
TGCGCCAGCAGCCAAGGCGGGGGCATCTATGGCTACACCTTC